This T cell receptor (beta chain) was found in a study of T-cell reconstitution after alpha-beta-depleted transplantation in children. The CDR3 has 15 residues. V was pared by 2 bases and J by 5 bases, with 8 bases of the junction left unmatched. Per germline, CDR1 SGHTA and CDR2 FQGTGA. Preparing the TCRbeta library involved the use of unique molecular identifiers. TCRdb re-called the PCR reads through MiXCR, storing one row per CDR3 protein. The sample records around 600,000 distinct CDR3 sequences, about 15% being singletons. This sequence was found in a human donor who donated a stem cell graft to a child with acute myeloid leukemia. The sample consisted of PBMCs from the stem cell graft donor, taken from the stem cell graft. J is TRBJ1-1 and V is TRBV7-3; the match to TRBD1 covers 7 bases. Here the CDR3 DNA reads TGTGCCAGCAGCTTAGAAGGCAGGGGGGTGACTGAAGCTTTCTTT. It codes for CASSLEGRGVTEAFF.